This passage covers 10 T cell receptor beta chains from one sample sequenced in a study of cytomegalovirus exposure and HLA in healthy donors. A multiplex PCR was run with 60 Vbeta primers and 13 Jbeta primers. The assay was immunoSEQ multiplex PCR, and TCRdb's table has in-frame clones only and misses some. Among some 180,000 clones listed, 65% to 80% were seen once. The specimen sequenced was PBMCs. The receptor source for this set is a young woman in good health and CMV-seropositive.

In DNA form, the CDR3 reads TGTGCCAGCAGTTCCAGCACAGGGTCCTATGGAAACACCATATATTTT. Translated, it gives CASSSSTGSYGNTIYF. This chain uses TRBV27 with TRBJ1-3, with a weak D call TRBD1 (6 bases). The V gene's germline CDR1 is MNHEY and CDR2 SMNVEV (reference sequence). This CDR3 contains 16 residues. The V gene lost 4 bases and the J gene lost 3 bases, with 16 bases spanning the gap.

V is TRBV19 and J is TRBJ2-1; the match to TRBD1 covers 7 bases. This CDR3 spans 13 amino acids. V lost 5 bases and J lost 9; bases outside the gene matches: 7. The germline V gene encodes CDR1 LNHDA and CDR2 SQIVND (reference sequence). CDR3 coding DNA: TGTGCCAGTAGTGAACAGGGGCAGGGTGAGCAGTTCTTC. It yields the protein CASSEQGQGEQFF.

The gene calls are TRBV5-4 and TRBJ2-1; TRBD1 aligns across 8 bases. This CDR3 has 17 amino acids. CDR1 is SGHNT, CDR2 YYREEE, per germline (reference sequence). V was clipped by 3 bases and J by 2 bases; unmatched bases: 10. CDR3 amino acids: CASSSKRTGFTYNEQFF. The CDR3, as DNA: TGTGCCAGCAGCTCAAAACGGACAGGGTTTACCTACAATGAGCAGTTCTTC.

The CDR3: CASSSQGSTDTQYF. CDR3 in DNA: TGTGCCAGCAGTTCTCAGGGGAGCACAGATACGCAGTATTTT. J is TRBJ2-3 and V is TRBV2; possibly TRBD1 for D (6 bases). Trimming removed 5 bases from V and 0 bases from J, with 9 bases in between. Germline V gene sequence: CDR1 SNHLY, CDR2 FYNNEI. The CDR3 is 14 residues long.

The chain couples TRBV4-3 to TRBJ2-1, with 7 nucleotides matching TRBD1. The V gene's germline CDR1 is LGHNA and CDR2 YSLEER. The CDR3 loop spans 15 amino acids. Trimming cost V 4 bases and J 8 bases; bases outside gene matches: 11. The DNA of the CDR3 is TGCGCCAGCAGCCTAGCGCACAGGGGTGCCGATGAGCAGTTCTTC. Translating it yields CASSLAHRGADEQFF.

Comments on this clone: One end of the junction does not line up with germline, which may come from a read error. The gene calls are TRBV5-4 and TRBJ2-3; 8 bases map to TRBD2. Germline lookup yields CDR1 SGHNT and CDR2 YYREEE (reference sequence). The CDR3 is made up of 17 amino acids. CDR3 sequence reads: CASSLAGGGWTTNTQYF. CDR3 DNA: TGTGCCAGCAGCTTGGCGGGGGGGGGCTGGACCACAAATACGCAGTATTTT.

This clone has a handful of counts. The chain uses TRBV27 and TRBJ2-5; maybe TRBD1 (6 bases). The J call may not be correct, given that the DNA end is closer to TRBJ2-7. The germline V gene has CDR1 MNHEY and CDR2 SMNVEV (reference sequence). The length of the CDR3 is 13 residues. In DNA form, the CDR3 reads TGTGCCAGCAGTTCAGGGGATGGATACGAGCAGTACTTC. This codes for CASSSGDGYEQYF.

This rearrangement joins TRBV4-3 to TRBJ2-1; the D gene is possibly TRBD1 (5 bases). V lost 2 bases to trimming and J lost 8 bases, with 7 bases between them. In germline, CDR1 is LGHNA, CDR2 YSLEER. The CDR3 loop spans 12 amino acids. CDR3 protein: CASSQQGYEQFF. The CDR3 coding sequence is TGCGCCAGCAGCCAACAGGGTTATGAGCAGTTCTTC.

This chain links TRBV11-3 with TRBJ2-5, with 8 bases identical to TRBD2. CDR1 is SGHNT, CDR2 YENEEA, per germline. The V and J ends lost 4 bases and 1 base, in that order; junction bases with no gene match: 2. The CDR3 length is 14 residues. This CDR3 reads CASSSGGVQETQYF. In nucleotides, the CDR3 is TGTGCCAGCAGCTCGGGGGGGGTCCAAGAGACCCAGTACTTC.

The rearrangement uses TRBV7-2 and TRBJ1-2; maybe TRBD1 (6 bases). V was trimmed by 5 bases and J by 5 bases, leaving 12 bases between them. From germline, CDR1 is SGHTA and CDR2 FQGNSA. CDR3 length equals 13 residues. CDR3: CASSPQGGYGYTF. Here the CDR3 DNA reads TGTGCCAGCAGCCCACAGGGCGGGTATGGCTACACCTTC.